A single sample gave rise to the 14 T cell receptor beta chains below, sequenced in a study of blood T cell repertoires in COVID-19. The repertoire was sequenced with immunoSEQ multiplex PCR; TCRdb's copy has only in-frame clones and lacks some. The sample yields about 120,000 clones, 80% to 90% seen once. The sample comprised peripheral blood. Every receptor here comes from a woman in her 70s with acute or convalescent COVID-19.

A few counts support this clone. The chain couples TRBV5-1 to TRBJ2-7; TRBD1 is a possible D gene (5 bases). This CDR3 is built from 12 residues. The V and J ends lost 4 bases and 5 bases respectively, with 10 bases between them. From germline, CDR1 is SGHRS and CDR2 YFSETQ. The CDR3 nucleotides are TGCGCCAGCAGCCCCCAGGGCCACGAGCAGTACTTC. It encodes CASSPQGHEQYF.

In its sample, this clone was seen once. V gene TRBV20-1 combines with J gene TRBJ1-4; 9 bases fit TRBD1. This CDR3 is built from 13 residues. Per the germline V gene, CDR1 is DFQATT and CDR2 is SNEGSKA (reference sequence). Trimming removed 3 bases from V and 7 bases from J; junction bases left unmatched: 3. This CDR3 reads CSASTGQGEKLFF. The CDR3 bases are TGCAGTGCTAGTACGGGACAGGGTGAAAAACTGTTTTTT.

The rearrangement uses TRBV5-1 and TRBJ1-3; TRBD1 agrees at 9 bases. The germline V gene has CDR1 SGHRS and CDR2 YFSETQ. V shed 1 base and J 3 bases; nucleotides not matched to a gene: 8. The CDR3 totals 17 residues. The CDR3 sequence: CASSLSTGGALGNTIYF. The CDR3 coding sequence is TGCGCCAGCAGCTTGAGTACAGGGGGCGCGCTTGGAAACACCATATATTTT.

V is TRBV6-5 and J is TRBJ2-1, with 7 bases lining up with TRBD2. The CDR3 sequence is 13 residues long. Germline CDR1 is MNHEY and CDR2 is SVGAGI. The V segment lost 1 base and the J segment 7 bases; nucleotides outside the gene matches: 1. The CDR3 DNA follows: TGTGCCAGCAGTTACTGGGGGGGGAATGAGCAGTTCTTC. Translation: CASSYWGGNEQFF.

The J gene is TRBJ2-3, the V gene TRBV7-3, with TRBD2 identical over 7 bases. J gave up 1 base and V 5 bases, and 6 bases lay outside the gene matches. The CDR3 length is 15 residues. Germline CDR1 SGHTA, CDR2 FQGTGA. CDR3 DNA: TGTGCCAGCAGCATCCACAGCGGGGGCACAGATACGCAGTATTTT. This translates into CASSIHSGGTDTQYF.

This chain joins TRBV6-4 and TRBJ1-5, with TRBD1 matching 7 bases. The germline V gene has CDR1 MRHNA and CDR2 SNTAGT. With V trimmed by 6 bases and J by 1 base, 6 bases remained unmatched. There are 15 residues in the CDR3. The CDR3 DNA sequence: TGTGCCAGCAGGGTAGACAGGGACAGCAATCAGCCCCAGCATTTT. The encoded protein is CASRVDRDSNQPQHF.

This chain links TRBV25-1 with TRBJ2-5, with D perhaps matching TRBD2 (6 bases). The CDR3 consists of 15 residues. The ends were cut back, 1 base at V and 3 bases at J, with 12 bases in the middle. Germline V gene data show CDR1 as MGHDK and CDR2 as SYGVNS. CDR3 sequence (DNA): TGTGCCAGCAGTGAATTCGCGGGGACGAAAGAGACCCAGTACTTC. Its protein product is CASSEFAGTKETQYF.

This chain links TRBV2 with TRBJ2-1; 15 positions agree with TRBD2. Per the germline V gene, CDR1 is SNHLY and CDR2 is FYNNEI. The CDR3 runs 15 residues. The V and J ends lost 8 bases and 4 bases, in that order; junction bases with no gene match: 3. CDR3 nucleotides: TGTGCCAGCGGACTAGCGGGGGGGGGATACAATGAGCAGTTCTTC. Translating it yields CASGLAGGGYNEQFF.

V usage is TRBV28 and J usage is TRBJ1-2, with unresolved D. V shed 5 bases and J shed 4 bases, with 17 bases lying between them. The CDR3 contains 15 residues. Germline loops: CDR1 MDHEN, CDR2 SYDVKM. The CDR3 bases are TGTGCCAGCAGTACCTCCGGGTCCTCTTTCTATGGCTACACCTTC. This codes for CASSTSGSSFYGYTF.

V usage is TRBV11-2 and J usage is TRBJ2-5; unclear D gene. The CDR3 loop spans 13 amino acids. The V and J ends lost 5 bases and 2 bases respectively, with 9 bases between them. Germline CDR1 reads SGHAT; CDR2 reads FQNNGV. CDR3 nucleotides: TGTGCCAGCAGCATTAGAAGACAAGAGACCCAGTACTTC. Translated, it gives CASSIRRQETQYF.

This chain links TRBV18 with TRBJ2-2; TRBD1 might be the D (6 bases). Deletions cut 3 bases from V and 1 base from J, with 12 bases between. This CDR3 region has 16 residues. Germline CDR1 KGHSH, CDR2 LQKENI. CDR3 region: CASSPPGQMNTGELFF. DNA of the CDR3: TGTGCCAGCTCACCGCCGGGACAAATGAACACCGGGGAGCTGTTTTTT.

The chain links TRBV24-1 to TRBJ1-2; TRBD1 is a possible D gene (5 bases). Germline CDR1 and CDR2: KGHDR and SFDVKD. Between the trimmed V and J ends, which lost 4 bases and 4 bases, there was a span of 12 bases. This CDR3 has 14 amino acids. This CDR3 is CATSEKSDSYGYTF. In nucleotides, the CDR3 is TGTGCCACCAGTGAGAAGAGTGACAGCTATGGCTACACCTTC.

The chain uses TRBV4-1 and TRBJ2-7, with 11 bases identical to TRBD2. The germline gives CDR1 MGHRA, CDR2 YSYEKL. J gave up 0 bases and V 0 bases, and 4 bases lay outside the gene matches. This CDR3 spans 17 amino acids. The CDR3 spells CASSQERLAGTSYEQYF. CDR3 in DNA: TGCGCCAGCAGCCAAGAGAGACTAGCGGGGACCTCCTACGAGCAGTACTTC.

CDR3 DNA sequence: TGTGCCAGCAGCGAAGGGGGCGGTGGACGCAATCAGCCCCAGCATTTT. Protein sequence: CASSEGGGGRNQPQHF. The rearrangement uses TRBV11-3 and TRBJ1-5, with TRBD1 matching 7 bases. Germline lookup yields CDR1 SGHNT and CDR2 YENEEA. This CDR3 spans 16 amino acids. J lost 2 bases, V lost 5 bases, and 9 bases had no gene match.